These T cell receptor beta chains were read from a single sample in a study of T cells in Graves' hyperthyroidism and ophthalmopathy. TCRdb fed the multiplex PCR reads into MiXCR, producing one record per CDR3 protein. The sample has about 480,000 distinct CDR3 sequences, approximately 15% seen once. The sequencing sample was made of blood. The source of these receptors is a woman between 18 and 29 years old with Graves' hyperthyroidism. CDR3s include the opening cysteine and the closing phenylalanine or tryptophan. A D gene is named only where the DNA matches it firmly. Size is omitted from some rows. Given values are once, few, many or a class for expanded clones.

J gene	D gene	V gene	CDR3 length	clone size	CDR3 protein	CDR3 DNA
TRBJ2-7	.	TRBV12-3/TRBV12-4	14	.	CPSSEPDRTYEQYF	TGTCCCAGCAGTGAACCGGACAGAACCTACGAGCAGTACTTC
TRBJ1-3	TRBD1	TRBV29-1	15	.	CSVERDRGPGNTIYF	TGCAGCGTAGAGAGAGACAGGGGGCCTGGAAACACCATATATTTT
TRBJ1-2	TRBD1	TRBV6-1	13	.	CASSRTGASGYTF	TGTGCCAGCAGCCGGACAGGGGCCAGTGGCTACACCTTC
TRBJ1-5	.	TRBV20-1	13	many	CSARADTAGPQHF	TGCAGTGCTAGGGCGGACACCGCAGGGCCCCAGCATTTT
TRBJ2-2	.	TRBV5-1	15	many	CASSLLVKRTGELFF	TGCGCCAGCAGCTTACTAGTAAAGAGGACCGGGGAGCTGTTTTTT
TRBJ1-5	.	TRBV19	15	.	CASSPSSGPNQPQHF	TGTGCCAGTAGCCCCTCCTCAGGCCCCAATCAGCCCCAGCATTTT
TRBJ2-3	.	TRBV24-1	15	many	CATSDAGQSTDTQYF	TGTGCCACCAGTGATGCGGGACAGAGCACAGATACGCAGTATTTT
TRBJ2-7	.	TRBV20-1	15	.	CSARGESMHPYEQYF	TGCAGTGCTAGAGGGGAAAGTATGCATCCCTACGAGCAGTACTTC
TRBJ1-2	.	TRBV19	14	few	CASSISDSNYGYTF	TGTGCCAGTAGTATTTCTGACAGCAACTATGGCTACACCTTC
TRBJ2-7	.	TRBV12-3/TRBV12-4	13	many	CASSLKGVTEQYF	TGTGCCAGCAGTCTGAAGGGGGTAACCGAGCAGTACTTC
TRBJ1-2	.	TRBV12-3/TRBV12-4	13	many	CASSLDKGYGYTF	TGTGCCAGCAGTTTAGACAAGGGGTATGGCTACACCTTC
TRBJ2-4	.	TRBV27	16	many	CASSPPGLGTKNIQYF	TGTGCCAGCAGTCCGCCGGGCCTTGGGACCAAAAACATTCAGTACTTC
TRBJ2-5	TRBD1	TRBV28	14	many	CASSSPDRAEPQYF	TGTGCCAGCAGTTCCCCTGACAGGGCGGAACCTCAGTACTTC
TRBJ2-1	TRBD1	TRBV19	15	.	CASSRDRGPYNEQFF	TGTGCCAGTAGTCGGGACAGGGGGCCCTACAATGAGCAGTTCTTC
TRBJ2-3	.	TRBV5-1	17	many	CASRRRGVPFGTDTQYF	TGCGCCAGCAGGAGGAGGGGGGTTCCTTTTGGAACAGATACGCAGTATTTT
TRBJ2-4	.	TRBV6-2/TRBV6-3	16	few	CASSYALGGEAVIQYF	TGTGCCAGCAGTTATGCCTTGGGGGGAGAAGCAGTCATTCAGTACTTC
TRBJ1-1	.	TRBV10-2	14	.	CASSDRVETTEAFF	TGCGCCAGCAGTGACAGGGTTGAGACCACTGAAGCTTTCTTT
TRBJ1-2	.	TRBV30	13	few	CAWRLGGAAGYTF	TGTGCCTGGAGGTTGGGGGGCGCGGCAGGCTACACCTTC
TRBJ2-1	TRBD2	TRBV18	15	many	CASSPRTSRINEQFF	TGTGCCAGCTCACCGAGGACTAGCCGGATCAATGAGCAGTTCTTC
TRBJ1-4	TRBD1	TRBV5-1	14	.	CASSRGQGVEKLFF	TGCGCCAGCAGCCGCGGACAGGGGGTTGAAAAACTGTTTTTT
TRBJ2-3	.	TRBV7-3	13	many	CASSLGATDTQYF	TGTGCCAGCAGCTTAGGGGCCACAGATACGCAGTATTTT
TRBJ2-2	.	TRBV9	16	few	CASSPRHSTVTGELFF	TGTGCCAGCAGCCCCCGTCACTCGACAGTCACCGGGGAGCTGTTTTTT
TRBJ2-1	.	TRBV14	12	.	CASSPTEGEQFF	TGTGCCAGCAGCCCGACAGAAGGTGAGCAGTTCTTC
TRBJ1-5	.	TRBV3-1	15	many	CASSQAGSSNQPQHF	TGTGCCAGCAGCCAAGCCGGCTCTAGCAATCAGCCCCAGCATTTT
TRBJ1-1	TRBD1	TRBV2	13	many	CASRWTGEPEAFF	TGTGCCAGCAGGTGGACAGGGGAACCTGAAGCTTTCTTT
TRBJ1-2	.	TRBV6-1	11	many	CASASNYGYTF	TGTGCCAGCGCTTCTAACTATGGCTACACCTTC
TRBJ1-1	TRBD1	TRBV27	16	few	CASSLSGTGLNTEAFF	TGTGCCAGCAGTTTATCAGGGACAGGTTTGAACACTGAAGCTTTCTTT
TRBJ2-7	.	TRBV5-1	13	many	CASSFGTNYEQYF	TGCGCCAGCAGCTTCGGGACCAACTACGAGCAGTACTTC
TRBJ1-4	TRBD1	TRBV7-2	17	.	CASSLGFWEGADEKLFF	TGTGCCAGCAGCTTAGGTTTCTGGGAGGGGGCGGATGAAAAACTGTTTTTT
TRBJ2-7	.	TRBV19	15	many	CASRNRDTASYEQYF	TGTGCCAGTAGAAACCGGGACACCGCCTCCTACGAGCAGTACTTC
TRBJ2-3	TRBD2	TRBV20-1	14	many	CSGVTSGTTDTQYF	TGCAGTGGCGTGACTAGCGGAACCACAGATACGCAGTATTTT
TRBJ1-4	.	TRBV19	15	few	CASSIGSQANEKLFF	TGTGCCAGTAGTATCGGTTCACAGGCCAATGAAAAACTGTTTTTT
TRBJ1-5	.	TRBV19	16	many	CASSIRPGMNNQPQHF	TGTGCCAGTAGTATCCGGCCGGGTATGAACAATCAGCCCCAGCATTTT
TRBJ2-7	.	TRBV12-3/TRBV12-4	13	few	CASSFPGTYLLNF	TGTGCCAGCAGTTTCCCCGGGACCTACCTCCTAAACTTC
TRBJ1-4	TRBD1	TRBV6-1	17	many	CASSPQGAIVANEKLFF	TGTGCCAGCAGTCCACAGGGGGCGATTGTTGCTAATGAAAAACTGTTTTTT
TRBJ2-1	TRBD2	TRBV6-5	15	.	CASSYSLAGDNEQFF	TGTGCCAGCAGTTACAGCCTAGCGGGAGATAATGAGCAGTTCTTC
TRBJ1-2	.	TRBV5-1	18	few	CASSPHGSTTADYYGYTF	TGCGCCAGCAGCCCCCATGGGAGCACTACTGCGGACTACTATGGCTACACCTTC
TRBJ1-2	TRBD1	TRBV5-1	13	few	CASFAGTGGGYTF	TGCGCCAGCTTCGCCGGGACAGGGGGAGGCTACACCTTC
TRBJ1-2	.	TRBV19	14	few	CASSIRASHYGYTF	TGTGCCAGTAGTATACGCGCCTCCCACTATGGCTACACCTTC
TRBJ2-5	.	TRBV7-2	14	.	CASSLAGYRETQYF	TGTGCCAGCAGCTTAGCGGGCTACAGAGAGACCCAGTACTTC
TRBJ2-7	.	TRBV28	14	many	CASRSPQGSYEQYF	TGTGCCAGCAGATCACCCCAGGGCTCCTACGAGCAGTACTTC
TRBJ2-5	TRBD1	TRBV2	14	.	CTSSKAGGSETQYF	TGTACCAGCTCCAAAGCAGGGGGTTCTGAGACCCAGTACTTC
TRBJ2-5	.	TRBV6-1	18	many	CASSPGPMGGPTQETQYF	TGTGCCAGCAGCCCCGGCCCCATGGGGGGGCCCACTCAAGAGACCCAGTACTTC
TRBJ1-1	.	TRBV13	15	many	CASSLDLGPNTEAFF	TGTGCCAGCAGCTTAGATTTAGGGCCGAACACTGAAGCTTTCTTT
TRBJ2-4	.	TRBV6-2/TRBV6-3	15	many	CASSYRAVAKNIQYF	TGTGCCAGCAGTTACAGGGCAGTAGCCAAAAACATTCAGTACTTC
TRBJ1-3	.	TRBV15	16	few	CATSRNKITSGNTIYF	TGTGCCACCAGCAGGAATAAGATCACCTCTGGAAACACCATATATTTT
TRBJ1-5	.	TRBV4-1	14	few	CASSLPGPNQPQHF	TGCGCCAGCAGCCTCCCCGGGCCAAATCAGCCCCAGCATTTT
TRBJ2-1	.	TRBV20-1	13	.	CSAPRSLGNEQFF	TGCAGTGCTCCCCGGTCGCTGGGCAATGAGCAGTTCTTC
TRBJ2-5	.	TRBV30	14	few	CAWSSSGGQETQYF	TGTGCCTGGAGTTCAAGCGGAGGTCAAGAGACCCAGTACTTC
TRBJ2-3	.	TRBV6-5	15	many	CASSYARASTDTQYF	TGTGCCAGCAGTTACGCCCGGGCCTCCACAGATACGCAGTATTTT
TRBJ1-4	.	TRBV29-1	12	many	CSVARGSEKLFF	TGCAGCGTTGCGAGGGGAAGTGAAAAACTGTTTTTT
TRBJ2-5	.	TRBV6-1	16	.	CASRSFRGKAQETQYF	TGTGCCAGCCGTTCGTTTAGGGGGAAGGCGCAAGAGACCCAGTACTTC
TRBJ2-3	TRBD2	TRBV11-2	17	many	CASSNNIAGSMADTQYF	TGTGCCAGCAGCAATAATATAGCGGGAAGTATGGCAGATACGCAGTATTTT
TRBJ2-1	TRBD2	TRBV29-1	13	many	CSVLAGAPNEQFF	TGCAGCGTCCTAGCGGGAGCCCCCAATGAGCAGTTCTTC
TRBJ2-3	TRBD1	TRBV28	15	many	CATTPGQGDGDTQYF	TGTGCCACCACCCCGGGACAGGGCGACGGGGATACGCAGTATTTT
TRBJ1-3	TRBD1	TRBV3-1	15	few	CASSLGQDPGNTIYF	TGTGCCAGCAGCCTCGGACAGGATCCTGGAAACACCATATATTTT
TRBJ1-2	TRBD1	TRBV5-1	14	.	CASSWGDRTYGYTF	TGTGCCAGCAGCTGGGGGGACAGGACGTATGGCTACACCTTC
TRBJ2-5	TRBD2	TRBV29-1	15	many	CSAGTSGRFQETQYF	TGCAGCGCCGGGACTAGCGGGAGGTTCCAAGAGACCCAGTACTTC
TRBJ1-1	TRBD1	TRBV10-3	17	.	CAISSVRGQGLNTEAFF	TGTGCCATCAGTTCTGTCCGAGGACAGGGATTGAACACTGAAGCTTTCTTT
TRBJ1-2	.	TRBV29-1	11	.	CSAQAGYGYTF	TGCAGCGCACAGGCCGGCTATGGCTACACCTTC